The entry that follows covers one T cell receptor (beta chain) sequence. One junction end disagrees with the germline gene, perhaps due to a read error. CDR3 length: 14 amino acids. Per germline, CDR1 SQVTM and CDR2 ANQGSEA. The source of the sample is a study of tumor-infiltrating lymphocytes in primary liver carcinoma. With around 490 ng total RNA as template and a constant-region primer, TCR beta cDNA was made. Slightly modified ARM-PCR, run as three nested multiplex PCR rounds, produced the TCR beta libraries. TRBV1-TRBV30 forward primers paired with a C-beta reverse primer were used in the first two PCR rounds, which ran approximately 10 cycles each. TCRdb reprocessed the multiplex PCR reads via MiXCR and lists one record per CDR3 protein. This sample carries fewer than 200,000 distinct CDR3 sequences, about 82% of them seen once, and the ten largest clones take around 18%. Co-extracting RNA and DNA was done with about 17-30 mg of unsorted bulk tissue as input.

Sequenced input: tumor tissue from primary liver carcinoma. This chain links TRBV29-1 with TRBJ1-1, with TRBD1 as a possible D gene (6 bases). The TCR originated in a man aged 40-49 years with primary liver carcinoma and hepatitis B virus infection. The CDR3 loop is CSFVRGGVNTEAFF. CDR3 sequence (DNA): TGCAGCTTCGTCAGAGGGGGGGTGAACACCGAAGCTTTCTTT.